The 22 T cell receptor beta chains below come from one sample, sequenced in a study of shared clonotypes between healthy human individuals. TCRdb's copy holds only in-frame clones and misses some; the assay was immunoSEQ multiplex PCR. The sample includes about 680,000 clones, about 90% of them seen just once. Naive CD8 cells lacked CD45RO, underwent positive selection for CCR7 and left out terminally differentiated effector memory CD45RA+ cells. Material: naive CD8+ T cells sorted from blood. These receptors originate from a man aged 30-40 years in good health.

The rearrangement joins TRBV6-1 to TRBJ2-7; a weak D match, TRBD2 (6 bases). The CDR3 has 15 amino acids. Trimming removed 7 bases at V and 0 bases at J, with 16 bases between. CDR1 and CDR2 from the germline V gene are MNHNS and SASEGT. The CDR3 sequence: CASNGGAGSSYEQYF. The CDR3 region has the DNA TGTGCCAGCAACGGGGGTGCAGGGAGCTCCTACGAGCAGTACTTC.

The V and J genes are TRBV10-1 and TRBJ1-2, with unresolved D. The CDR3 is 23 amino acids. The V end lost 5 bases, the J end lost 4 bases, and 41 bases lay between the germline ends. Germline loops: CDR1 WNHNN, CDR2 SYGVQD (reference sequence). The CDR3 here is CASSLGVRSRKTYGSRKTYGYTF. As DNA, the CDR3 is TGCGCCAGCAGTTTGGGCGTAAGATCGCGAAAGACCTATGGATCGCGAAAGACCTATGGCTACACCTTC.

This sequence joins TRBV9 and TRBJ2-2; the D call may be TRBD1 or TRBD2 (5 bases each). This CDR3 is 16 amino acids long. Looked up from germline, CDR1 is SGDLS and CDR2 is YYNGEE. Trimming left V 0 bases short and J 4 bases short, with 13 bases between. CDR3 sequence (DNA): TGTGCCAGCAGCGTAGTGGAGGTTAGGGGCACCGGGGAGCTGTTTTTT. It translates to CASSVVEVRGTGELFF.

J is TRBJ1-1 and V is TRBV4-3; D is possibly TRBD1 (5 bases). Germline V lookup: CDR1 LGHNA, CDR2 YSLEER. The CDR3 totals 15 residues. The ends were cut back, 3 bases at V and 1 base at J, with 12 bases in the middle. The CDR3 here is CASSHSWGGNTEAFF. CDR3 bases: TGCGCCAGCAGCCACTCGTGGGGCGGGAACACTGAAGCTTTCTTT.

This clone appeared a few times. The CDR3 loop reads CASSEGTGLEAFF. CDR3 in DNA: TGTGCCAGCAGTGAAGGGACAGGGCTTGAAGCTTTCTTT. The chain carries TRBV2 and TRBJ1-1; TRBD1 agrees at 8 bases. CDR1 and CDR2 (germline): SNHLY, FYNNEI. V lost 1 base and J lost 7; bases outside the gene matches: 2. The CDR3 consists of 13 residues.

The genes are TRBV6-5 and TRBJ2-7, with 8 bases identical to TRBD1. The CDR3 totals 14 residues. V shed 4 bases, J shed 3 bases, and the junction held 5 bases outside the gene matches. In germline, CDR1 is MNHEY, CDR2 SVGAGI. DNA of the CDR3: TGTGCCAGCAGTTTGAGGACAGGGCTCTACGAGCAGTACTTC. Translating it yields CASSLRTGLYEQYF.

This rearrangement joins TRBV19 to TRBJ1-5; D uncertain. V was pared by 3 bases and J by 1 base, with 7 bases between. In germline, CDR1 is LNHDA, CDR2 SQIVND (reference sequence). The CDR3 runs 14 residues. CDR3 sequence reads: CASSMGVSNQPQHF. CDR3 DNA sequence: TGTGCCAGTAGTATGGGAGTGAGCAATCAGCCCCAGCATTTT. The full variable domain, its missing parts supplied by reference TRBV19 and TRBJ1-5, is DGGITQSPKYLFRKEGQNVTLSCEQNLNHDAMYWYRQDPGQGLRLIYYSQIVNDFQKGDIAEGYSVSREKKESFPLTVTSAQKNPTAFYLCASSMGVSNQPQHFGDGTRLSIL.

This clone has just one count. The chain couples TRBV28 to TRBJ2-7, with TRBD2 matching 10 bases. V was pared by 6 bases and J by 2 bases, with 7 bases of the junction left unmatched. The V gene's germline CDR1 is MDHEN and CDR2 SYDVKM. There are 15 residues in the CDR3. CDR3 in amino acids: CASRDLAGDTYEQYF. CDR3 sequence (DNA): TGTGCCAGCAGGGATCTAGCGGGAGATACCTACGAGCAGTACTTC.

The chain recombines TRBV27 with TRBJ1-1; TRBD1 is a possible D gene (6 bases). Germline V CDR1 and CDR2: MNHEY, SMNVEV (reference sequence). The CDR3 extends over 15 amino acids. Trimming stripped 0 bases from V and 2 bases from J, with 10 bases between. CDR3 in DNA: TGTGCCAGCAGTTTATCTACGGGGGGCAACACTGAAGCTTTCTTT. This translates into CASSLSTGGNTEAFF.

The V call is TRBV30, the J call TRBJ1-1; D ambiguous. CDR1 GTSNPN and CDR2 SVGIG come from the germline V gene (reference sequence). This CDR3 is 13 amino acids long. Trimming removed 0 bases from V and 1 base from J, with 6 bases in between. The CDR3 DNA reads as TGTGCCTGGAGTGTGTCCGCGAACACTGAAGCTTTCTTT. It is translated as CAWSVSANTEAFF.

The genes are TRBV5-1 and TRBJ2-3; D remains ambiguous. Trimming took off 5 bases at V and 4 bases at J, with 11 bases between the two ends. The CDR3 totals 13 residues. CDR1 SGHRS and CDR2 YFSETQ come from the germline V gene. CDR3 sequence (DNA): TGCGCCAGCAGGTGGGGTAACGCAGATACGCAGTATTTT. This encodes CASRWGNADTQYF.

The chain joins TRBV4-1 to TRBJ2-7; 9 bases are a match to TRBD1. This CDR3 is built from 15 residues. J lost 4 bases, V lost 0 bases, and 4 bases had no gene match. The germline gives CDR1 MGHRA, CDR2 YSYEKL. The CDR3 DNA reads TGCGCCAGCAGCCAAGATCAGGACAGGGGATACGAGCAGTACTTC. It codes for CASSQDQDRGYEQYF.

This clone came up many times. This chain uses TRBV25-1 with TRBJ2-5; possible D gene TRBD2, 6 bases. Trimming shortened V by 8 bases and J by 3 bases, and 16 bases separated the two germline ends. This CDR3 spans 14 amino acids. In germline, CDR1 is MGHDK, CDR2 SYGVNS. The chain's CDR3 is CASFGSGGEETQYF. The CDR3 region has the DNA TGTGCCAGCTTCGGGTCGGGCGGGGAAGAGACCCAGTACTTC. Complete variable domain (other parts from reference TRBV25-1 and TRBJ2-5): EADIYQTPRYLVIGTGKKITLECSQTMGHDKMYWYQQDPGMELHLIHYSYGVNSTEKGDLSSESTVSRIRTEHFPLTLESARPSHTSQYLCASFGSGGEETQYFGPGTRLLVL.

The chain carries TRBV6-1 and TRBJ2-2; a possible D gene is TRBD1 (6 bases). This CDR3 comprises 15 residues. Germline V gene lookup returns CDR1 MNHNS and CDR2 SASEGT. V shed 4 bases and J shed 6 bases, with 15 bases lying between them. For the CDR3, the DNA is TGTGCCAGCAGTGCCGCAGGGGTGGATTCCGGGGAGCTGTTTTTT. Its protein product is CASSAAGVDSGELFF.

The J gene is TRBJ1-1, the V gene TRBV5-4; D remains unclear. V lost 2 bases to trimming and J lost 0 bases, with 8 bases between them. This CDR3 contains 14 residues. CDR1 and CDR2 (germline): SGHNT, YYREEE (reference sequence). The CDR3 is CASSFVGMNTEAFF. As DNA, the CDR3 is TGTGCCAGCAGCTTTGTCGGAATGAACACTGAAGCTTTCTTT.

V gene TRBV5-1 combines with J gene TRBJ2-7; D is perhaps TRBD2 (5 bases). This CDR3 is 14 amino acids long. CDR1 and CDR2 (germline): SGHRS, YFSETQ. Trimming stripped 0 bases from V and 2 bases from J, with 9 bases between. CDR3 protein: CASSLGGPAYEQYF. Here the CDR3 DNA reads TGCGCCAGCAGCTTGGGCGGGCCCGCCTACGAGCAGTACTTC.

This clone was seen only a few times. The chain employs TRBV4-2 and TRBJ2-7, with TRBD2 matching over 9 bases. Trimming at V came to 1 base and at J to 7 bases, leaving 11 bases not matched to a gene. The CDR3 covers 16 residues. CDR1 and CDR2 (germline): LGHNA, YNFKEQ. CDR3 bases: TGTGCCAGCAGCCAAGCCGAAGCGGGAGGTTATAGTGAGCAGTACTTC. Translation: CASSQAEAGGYSEQYF.

The chain links TRBV27 to TRBJ2-1; 7 bases line up with TRBD2. The germline CDR1 and CDR2 sequences are MNHEY and SMNVEV (reference sequence). Trimming at V came to 7 bases and at J to 4 bases, leaving 10 bases not matched to a gene. The CDR3 spans 15 residues. Here the CDR3 reads CASTRGDSNYNEQFF. In DNA, the CDR3 is TGTGCCAGCACCCGGGGGGACTCCAATTACAATGAGCAGTTCTTC.

This clone occurred once. This sequence joins TRBV27 and TRBJ1-1, with D unclear. The germline CDR1 and CDR2 sequences are MNHEY and SMNVEV (reference sequence). CDR3 length: 13 amino acids. V lost 8 bases and J 0 bases, leaving 10 bases between the germline ends. The DNA for the CDR3 is TGTGCCAGCTCCATCGAAGTGAACACTGAAGCTTTCTTT. Its translation is CASSIEVNTEAFF.

The sample holds one count of this clone. The chain is built from TRBV5-4 and TRBJ1-2; tentatively, D is TRBD1 (6 bases). Trimming took 3 bases from V and 4 from J, leaving 19 bases between them. The CDR3 extends over 16 amino acids. Germline lookup yields CDR1 SGHNT and CDR2 YYREEE (reference sequence). DNA for the CDR3: TGTGCCAGCAGCTCGGGGGGCGGGACGGGAGTCTATGGCTACACCTTC. This gives the protein CASSSGGGTGVYGYTF.

The table lists this clone with a few counts. The genes are TRBV7-8 and TRBJ2-7; 8 positions agree with TRBD1. CDR3 length: 15 residues. V lost 6 bases, J lost 1 base, and 8 bases stayed unmatched. The germline gives CDR1 SGHVS, CDR2 FQNEAQ. Written as DNA, the CDR3 is TGTGCCAGCAGTTCGGCCGGGACAGGATCCTACGAGCAGTACTTC. Residues: CASSSAGTGSYEQYF.

This clone has a single count. In DNA form, the CDR3 reads TGTGCCACCAGCAGAGATCCGGGTAGCAGGGGACATCAGCCCCAGCATTTT. Translating gives CATSRDPGSRGHQPQHF. The chain uses TRBV15 and TRBJ1-5, with a weak D call TRBD1 (6 bases). CDR1 is LNHNV and CDR2 is YYDKDF in the germline V gene (reference sequence). This CDR3 has 17 amino acids. V was trimmed by 0 bases and J by 5 bases, leaving 17 bases between them.